A selection of T cell receptor beta chains follows, all from one sample in a study of cytomegalovirus exposure and HLA in healthy donors. Sequenced by immunoSEQ multiplex PCR; TCRdb stores in-frame clones only, minus some. The table includes some 110,000 clones, less than 85% detected once. Sequenced sample: PBMCs. Source of these receptors: a middle-aged man in good health and CMV-seropositive. Both conserved end residues are part of each CDR3. The order of the fields is clone size, J gene, V gene, D gene, CDR3 protein, CDR3 DNA. D genes are given only for firm matches. Not every row has a clone size; where given, it reads once, few, many or a size class.

size: .; J: TRBJ2-3; V: TRBV6-6; D: .; CDR3: CASSYITDTQYF; DNA: TGTGCCAGCAGTTATATCACAGATACGCAGTATTTT
size: .; J: TRBJ1-2; V: TRBV7-9; D: .; CDR3: CSSSFGTSVAYGYTF; DNA: TGTTCCAGCAGCTTCGGGACATCTGTCGCCTATGGCTACACCTTC
size: .; J: TRBJ2-5; V: TRBV7-9; D: TRBD2; CDR3: CASSGLAGGTWEQYF; DNA: TGTGCCAGCAGCGGACTAGCGGGGGGAACCTGGGAGCAGTACTTC
size: .; J: TRBJ2-7; V: TRBV6-1; D: TRBD1; CDR3: CASAKYRQGDYEQYF; DNA: TGTGCCAGCGCAAAGTATAGACAGGGTGACTACGAGCAGTACTTC
size: .; J: TRBJ2-6; V: TRBV18; D: .; CDR3: CASSPLSGANVLTF; DNA: TGTGCCAGCTCACCACTATCTGGGGCCAACGTCCTGACTTTC
size: medium-sized; J: TRBJ1-1; V: TRBV18; D: .; CDR3: CASSPQAGTEAFF; DNA: TGTGCCAGCTCACCCCAGGCGGGGACTGAAGCTTTCTTT
size: .; J: TRBJ2-3; V: TRBV11-2; D: .; CDR3: CASSPRGGPDTQYF; DNA: TGTGCCAGCAGCCCGAGGGGGGGCCCAGATACGCAGTATTTT
size: .; J: TRBJ2-3; V: TRBV9; D: .; CDR3: CASSSGSRGGGSTDTQYF; DNA: TGTGCCAGCAGCTCTGGCTCCAGGGGCGGGGGCAGCACAGATACGCAGTATTTT
size: once; J: TRBJ2-1; V: TRBV4-1; D: TRBD1; CDR3: CASSQAGTGSYNEQFF; DNA: TGCGCCAGCAGCCAAGCCGGGACAGGGTCCTACAATGAGCAGTTCTTC
size: .; J: TRBJ1-5; V: TRBV15; D: .; CDR3: CATSRGGAIQPQHF; DNA: TGTGCCACCAGCAGAGGCGGGGCCATACAGCCCCAGCATTTT
size: few; J: TRBJ1-4; V: TRBV7-9; D: TRBD1; CDR3: CASSLSQGNEKLFF; DNA: TGTGCCAGCAGCTTATCACAGGGGAATGAAAAACTGTTTTTT
size: .; J: TRBJ2-7; V: TRBV5-5; D: .; CDR3: CASSLALVQPYEQYF; DNA: TGTGCCAGCAGCTTGGCCCTTGTACAGCCCTACGAGCAGTACTTC
size: .; J: TRBJ1-5; V: TRBV6-5; D: .; CDR3: CASSKERRSNQPQHF; DNA: TGTGCCAGCAGTAAGGAGAGGAGAAGCAATCAGCCCCAGCATTTT
size: few; J: TRBJ2-2; V: TRBV7-9; D: .; CDR3: CASSLLGANTGELFF; DNA: TGTGCCAGCAGCCTTTTAGGGGCGAACACCGGGGAGCTGTTTTTT
size: .; J: TRBJ2-4; V: TRBV9; D: .; CDR3: CASSVGGGVGNIQYF; DNA: TGTGCCAGCAGCGTAGGGGGCGGAGTTGGCAACATTCAGTACTTC
size: few; J: TRBJ2-1; V: TRBV4-3; D: .; CDR3: CASSLVPAEQFF; DNA: TGCGCCAGCAGCCTAGTTCCCGCTGAGCAGTTCTTC
size: .; J: TRBJ2-3; V: TRBV6-5; D: TRBD1; CDR3: CASSSPDRGDTQYF; DNA: TGTGCCAGCAGTTCCCCGGACAGGGGAGATACGCAGTATTTT
size: .; J: TRBJ2-2; V: TRBV5-1; D: TRBD1; CDR3: CASSPGQGVPGELFF; DNA: TGCGCCAGCAGCCCGGGACAGGGCGTCCCCGGGGAGCTGTTTTTT
size: .; J: TRBJ2-1; V: TRBV7-3; D: TRBD2; CDR3: CASSLTPGTSEFF; DNA: TGTGCCAGCAGCTTAACCCCCGGGACTAGTGAGTTCTTC
size: once; J: TRBJ1-2; V: TRBV7-2; D: TRBD1; CDR3: CASSLVRGTGASNYGYTF; DNA: TGTGCCAGCAGCTTAGTTCGCGGGACAGGGGCGTCGAACTATGGCTACACCTTC
size: .; J: TRBJ2-2; V: TRBV19; D: TRBD1; CDR3: CASSTDRRVTGELFF; DNA: TGTGCCAGTAGTACGGACAGGCGTGTCACCGGGGAGCTGTTTTTT
size: few; J: TRBJ2-6; V: TRBV5-8; D: .; CDR3: CASSLSQGLSGANGLTF; DNA: TGTGCCAGCAGCTTGTCCCAGGGACTCTCTGGGGCCAACGGCCTGACTTTC
size: .; J: TRBJ2-7; V: TRBV19; D: .; CDR3: CASSAGQTYEQYF; DNA: TGTGCCAGTAGTGCCGGACAGACCTACGAGCAGTACTTC
size: .; J: TRBJ1-4; V: TRBV6-6; D: .; CDR3: CASTSPGSNEKLFF; DNA: TGTGCCAGCACCAGCCCGGGAAGTAATGAAAAACTGTTTTTT
size: once; J: TRBJ2-5; V: TRBV6-5; D: TRBD2; CDR3: CASSYSGDQETQYF; DNA: TGTGCCAGCAGTTACAGCGGGGACCAAGAGACCCAGTACTTC
size: .; J: TRBJ2-7; V: TRBV7-2; D: .; CDR3: CASSGRSLFYEQYF; DNA: TGTGCCAGCAGCGGTCGGTCCCTCTTCTACGAGCAGTACTTC
size: .; J: TRBJ1-5; V: TRBV18; D: TRBD1; CDR3: CASSPDRQGAGQPQHF; DNA: TGTGCCAGCTCACCAGACCGGCAGGGGGCGGGTCAGCCCCAGCATTTT
size: .; J: TRBJ1-2; V: TRBV5-8; D: .; CDR3: CASSLRTNLNYGYTF; DNA: TGTGCCAGCAGCTTGAGAACAAACCTTAACTATGGCTACACCTTC
size: .; J: TRBJ1-1; V: TRBV4-2; D: TRBD1; CDR3: CASSQVGTGLNTEAFF; DNA: TGTGCCAGCAGCCAAGTGGGGACAGGCTTGAACACTGAAGCTTTCTTT
size: few; J: TRBJ1-4; V: TRBV9; D: .; CDR3: CASSTLGGGTTNEKLFF; DNA: TGTGCCAGCAGCACCCTAGGGGGGGGGACAACTAATGAAAAACTGTTTTTT
size: .; J: TRBJ2-3; V: TRBV9; D: .; CDR3: CASTPSFADTQYF; DNA: TGTGCCAGCACCCCGTCGTTTGCAGATACGCAGTATTTT
size: .; J: TRBJ2-7; V: TRBV18; D: TRBD2; CDR3: CASSPPRGGPYEQYF; DNA: TGTGCCAGCTCACCACCTCGCGGGGGGCCCTACGAGCAGTACTTC
size: .; J: TRBJ2-7; V: TRBV10-2; D: TRBD1; CDR3: CASTSYRTGGYEQYF; DNA: TGCGCCAGCACCTCTTACAGGACAGGGGGCTACGAGCAGTACTTC
size: .; J: TRBJ2-5; V: TRBV5-5; D: .; CDR3: CASTVGGESVTQYF; DNA: TGTGCCAGCACCGTAGGGGGGGAAAGTGTGACCCAGTACTTC
size: .; J: TRBJ2-2; V: TRBV11-2; D: .; CDR3: CASSSIYLRLARGAGELFF; DNA: TGTGCCAGCAGTTCGATCTATTTGCGTCTAGCGCGAGGCGCCGGGGAGCTGTTTTTT
size: .; J: TRBJ1-6; V: TRBV7-3; D: .; CDR3: CASSLGLNSPLHF; DNA: TGTGCCAGCAGCTTAGGCCTTAATTCACCCCTCCACTTT
size: .; J: TRBJ2-5; V: TRBV28; D: TRBD1; CDR3: CASSLRPGTGRIETQYF; DNA: TGTGCCAGCAGTTTAAGGCCCGGGACAGGGAGGATAGAGACCCAGTACTTC
size: once; J: TRBJ2-5; V: TRBV19; D: .; CDR3: CASSIGAGSETQYF; DNA: TGTGCCAGTAGTATAGGGGCAGGTTCGGAGACCCAGTACTTC
size: .; J: TRBJ1-2; V: TRBV19; D: .; CDR3: CASSIGYGYTF; DNA: TGTGCCAGTAGTATCGGCTATGGCTACACCTTC
size: .; J: TRBJ1-5; V: TRBV5-3; D: .; CDR3: CARSLESGGRGSNQPQHF; DNA: TGTGCCAGAAGCTTGGAGTCGGGGGGCAGAGGAAGCAATCAGCCCCAGCATTTT
size: .; J: TRBJ2-5; V: TRBV7-2; D: TRBD2; CDR3: CASSSGLAETQYF; DNA: TGTGCCAGCAGCTCGGGACTAGCAGAGACCCAGTACTTC
size: .; J: TRBJ2-3; V: TRBV7-2; D: .; CDR3: CASSLVKGADTQYF; DNA: TGTGCCAGCAGCTTAGTTAAGGGGGCAGATACGCAGTATTTT
size: .; J: TRBJ1-2; V: TRBV10-3; D: .; CDR3: CAISLNRDNYGYTF; DNA: TGTGCCATCAGTCTAAACAGGGATAACTATGGCTACACCTTC
size: .; J: TRBJ2-5; V: TRBV11-2; D: TRBD2; CDR3: CASTRGVAGETQYF; DNA: TGTGCCAGCACAAGAGGGGTAGCGGGAGAGACCCAGTACTTC
size: .; J: TRBJ2-2; V: TRBV15; D: TRBD1; CDR3: CATSGDRSNTGELFF; DNA: TGTGCCACCAGCGGGGACAGGTCGAACACCGGGGAGCTGTTTTTT
size: once; J: TRBJ2-2; V: TRBV18; D: .; CDR3: CASSPRQNTGELFF; DNA: TGTGCCAGCTCACCGAGGCAGAACACCGGGGAGCTGTTTTTT
size: once; J: TRBJ1-4; V: TRBV9; D: TRBD1; CDR3: CASSAGQGGEKLFF; DNA: TGTGCCAGCAGCGCGGGACAGGGGGGTGAAAAACTGTTTTTT